The 8 T cell receptor beta chains reported below all come from one sample, sequenced in a study of blood T cell repertoires in COVID-19. Sequenced by immunoSEQ multiplex PCR; TCRdb stores in-frame clones only, minus some. The table has fewer than 200,000 clones, around 74% seen once. Input material: peripheral blood. The receptors stem from a woman at least 80 years old with acute or convalescent COVID-19.

The CDR3 nucleotides read TGTGCCACCAGTGACCATAAACTAGCGGCTGAGCAGTTCTTC. Encoded protein: CATSDHKLAAEQFF. V is TRBV24-1 and J is TRBJ2-1; the match to TRBD2 covers 8 bases. The CDR3 consists of 14 residues. Germline V gives CDR1 KGHDR, CDR2 SFDVKD. Trimming at V came to 4 bases and at J to 9 bases, leaving 7 bases not matched to a gene.

This clone was detected a few times. This chain links TRBV5-1 with TRBJ2-3, with 8 bases matching TRBD2. V was clipped by 0 bases and J by 3 bases; unmatched bases: 9. The CDR3 covers 17 residues. Germline-derived CDR1 and CDR2 are SGHRS and YFSETQ. The CDR3 DNA sequence: TGCGCCAGCAGCTTGGCCGAACTAGCGGAAGATACAGATACGCAGTATTTT. As protein: CASSLAELAEDTDTQYF.

The V call is TRBV6-4, the J call TRBJ1-3; the match to TRBD1 covers 7 bases. There are 18 residues in the CDR3. Germline lookup yields CDR1 MRHNA and CDR2 SNTAGT. V shed 10 bases, J shed 0 bases, and the junction held 18 bases outside the gene matches. CDR3 nucleotides: TGTGCCACCAGGGTTGGGGGGCAGGGGGATACCTCTGGAAACACCATATATTTT. Its translation is CATRVGGQGDTSGNTIYF.

There are a few counts of this clone. The chain carries TRBV29-1 and TRBJ1-1, with D tentatively TRBD1 (5 bases). CDR1 SQVTM and CDR2 ANQGSEA come from the germline V gene. V lost 7 bases to trimming and J lost 0 bases, with 15 bases between them. The CDR3 length is 14 residues. The CDR3 DNA follows: TGCAGCGCCTCGGTACAGGCCATGAACACTGAAGCTTTCTTT. Protein product: CSASVQAMNTEAFF. Full variable domain (outside the CDR3, taken from reference TRBV29-1 and TRBJ1-1): SAVISQKPSRDICQRGTSLTIQCQVDSQVTMMFWYRQQPGQSLTLIATANQGSEATYESGFVIDKFPISRPNLTFSTLTVSNMSPEDSSIYLCSASVQAMNTEAFFGQGTRLTVV.

This chain links TRBV29-1 with TRBJ2-5, with D perhaps TRBD2 (5 bases). Germline V lookup: CDR1 SQVTM, CDR2 ANQGSEA. The CDR3 is 11 residues long. Trimming removed 6 bases from V and 5 bases from J, with 10 bases in between. The CDR3, as DNA: TGCAGCGTAGGGAGTAAGGAGACCCAGTACTTC. It yields the protein CSVGSKETQYF.

V gene TRBV3-1 (or the pseudogene TRBV3-2) combines with J gene TRBJ2-1; 7 nucleotides match TRBD2. In germline, CDR1 is LGHDT, CDR2 YNNKEL (reference sequence). This CDR3 is 15 amino acids long. Trimming at V came to 3 bases and at J to 4 bases, leaving 6 bases not matched to a gene. CDR3: CASSHLGTKYNEQFF. In nucleotides, the CDR3 is TGTGCCAGCAGCCACCTCGGGACTAAATACAATGAGCAGTTCTTC.

The table lists this clone with a count of one. The chain couples TRBV4-2 to TRBJ1-1; 11 nucleotides line up with TRBD1. After removal of 4 bases from V and 3 bases from J, the junction contained 10 bases not matched to a gene. CDR1 and CDR2 from the germline V gene are LGHNA and YNFKEQ. The CDR3 sequence is 17 residues long. This CDR3 is CASSPSGTGGTDTEAFF. The CDR3 DNA sequence: TGTGCCAGCAGCCCTTCGGGGACAGGGGGGACCGACACTGAAGCTTTCTTT.

To note about this clone: At one end, the junction sequence differs from germline, possibly due to a read error. V gene TRBV4-2 combines with J gene TRBJ2-1; 8 bases fit TRBD2. Per germline, CDR1 LGHNA and CDR2 YNFKEQ. CDR3 length equals 17 residues. CDR3 loop: CASSKDSLAGSYNEQFF. The CDR3 bases are TGTGCCAGCAGCAAAGATAGCCTAGCGGGCTCCTACAATGAGCAGTTCTTC.